The rows below give T cell receptor beta chains drawn from one sample of a study of blood T cells in healthy people across ages. TCRdb used MiXCR to reprocess the 5' RACE reads, holding one entry per CDR3 protein. The sample lists around 900,000 distinct CDR3 sequences, just over 50% occurring once. Sequenced: blood. All receptors come from a woman in her sixties or seventies in good health. CDR3s include the opening cysteine and the closing phenylalanine or tryptophan. D genes are given only for firm matches. Rows give clone size only sometimes, using once, few, many, or a class for an expanded clone.

d_call,v_call,j_call,clone_size,cdr3_aa,cdr3_nt
TRBD1,TRBV18,TRBJ1-4,.,CASSPIDGTAQKLFF,TGTGCCAGCTCACCAATTGACGGGACAGCACAAAAACTGTTTTTT
TRBD1,TRBV20-1,TRBJ2-7,.,CSARGGQGGSYEQYF,TGCAGTGCTAGAGGCGGACAGGGGGGTAGCTACGAGCAGTACTTC
.,TRBV4-2,TRBJ2-3,.,CASSQDMRGRTDTQYF,TGTGCCAGCAGCCAAGATATGCGGGGTCGCACAGATACGCAGTATTTT
.,TRBV6-5,TRBJ1-4,.,CASSAPGITNEKLFF,TGTGCCAGTTCGGCCCCAGGGATAACTAATGAAAAACTGTTTTTT
.,TRBV3-1,TRBJ2-5,.,CASSQGGREETQYF,TGTGCCAGCAGCCAAGGTGGCAGGGAGGAGACCCAGTACTTC
.,TRBV6-5,TRBJ2-7,.,CASRSLVAPVYEQYF,TGTGCCAGCAGATCACTAGTCGCCCCTGTATACGAGCAGTACTTC
.,TRBV11-2,TRBJ2-4,.,CASSDSQSGNQNIQYF,TGTGCCAGCAGCGACTCTCAGAGCGGAAACCAAAACATTCAGTACTTC
TRBD1,TRBV27,TRBJ1-2,.,CASSAGGQGIYGYTF,TGTGCCAGCAGTGCGGGAGGACAGGGAATTTATGGCTACACCTTC
TRBD2,TRBV7-2,TRBJ2-7,.,CASSPRLAGGPEEQYF,TGTGCCAGCAGCCCCCGACTAGCGGGAGGGCCAGAAGAGCAGTACTTC
.,TRBV5-1,TRBJ2-5,once,CASSRENHQETQYF,TGCGCCAGCAGCCGGGAGAATCACCAAGAGACCCAGTACTTC
.,TRBV20-1,TRBJ2-3,.,CSASPIVDTQYF,TGCAGTGCTAGCCCCATAGTGGATACGCAGTATTTT
.,TRBV6-6,TRBJ2-5,.,CASSYSMVQETQYF,TGTGCCAGCAGTTACTCGATGGTCCAAGAGACCCAGTACTTC
TRBD1,TRBV24-1,TRBJ1-5,.,CATSAVLPGQVNQPQHF,TGTGCCACCAGTGCCGTATTACCGGGACAGGTTAATCAGCCCCAGCATTTT
.,TRBV28,TRBJ1-1,.,CASSLVTENTEAFF,TGTGCCAGCAGTTTGGTGACCGAGAACACTGAAGCTTTCTTT
TRBD2,TRBV3-1,TRBJ2-3,.,CASSRRFDSGTDTQYF,TGTGCCAGCAGCCGACGATTTGATAGCGGGACCGATACGCAGTATTTT
.,TRBV18,TRBJ2-4,.,CASSPLRGGGKNIQYF,TGTGCCAGCTCACCACTTCGGGGAGGAGGCAAAAACATTCAGTACTTC
.,TRBV12-3/TRBV12-4,TRBJ2-1,few,CASSLRVGNRPFF,TGTGCCAGCAGTTTGCGGGTTGGTAATAGGCCGTTCTTC
.,TRBV5-1,TRBJ1-2,.,CASSLDGREGSGYTF,TGCGCCAGCAGCTTGGACGGCAGAGAAGGATCGGGCTACACCTTC
.,TRBV5-1,TRBJ2-4,.,CACSLGSNRINIQYF,TGCGCCTGCAGCTTGGGTTCAAACCGGATAAACATTCAGTACTTC
.,TRBV7-2,TRBJ1-2,.,CASSLEPFGYTF,TGTGCCAGCAGCTTAGAACCATTCGGCTACACCTTC
.,TRBV5-1,TRBJ2-2,few,CASSSLAFGELFF,TGCGCCAGCAGCTCACTAGCATTCGGGGAGCTGTTTTTT
.,TRBV2,TRBJ2-1,.,CASSESEQFF,TGTGCCAGCAGTGAGTCTGAGCAGTTCTTC
.,TRBV7-2,TRBJ1-4,.,CASSYRDHHEKLFF,TGTGCCAGCAGCTACCGGGACCATCATGAAAAACTGTTTTTT
.,TRBV28,TRBJ1-2,.,CASLDSHNYGYTF,TGTGCCAGCCTGGACAGCCATAACTATGGCTACACCTTC
.,TRBV29-1,TRBJ1-1,.,CSVSTAQNTEAFF,TGCAGCGTAAGTACAGCACAGAACACTGAAGCTTTCTTT
.,TRBV6-1,TRBJ1-2,few,CASKAGPWDYGYTF,TGTGCCAGCAAGGCGGGGCCGTGGGACTATGGCTACACCTTC
.,TRBV5-1,TRBJ2-7,.,CASSLGGTVLEQYF,TGCGCCAGCAGCTTGGGGGGGACGGTCTTGGAGCAGTACTTC
.,TRBV21-1,TRBJ2-7,.,CASSNHGQTTPLAPYEQYF,TGCGCCAGCAGCAATCACGGACAGACGACTCCACTAGCCCCCTACGAGCAGTACTTC
.,TRBV5-1,TRBJ2-1,.,CASSLEDRTKVDEQFF,TGCGCCAGCAGCTTGGAAGACAGGACAAAGGTAGATGAGCAGTTCTTC
TRBD1,TRBV9,TRBJ2-6,.,CASSVGGQANSGANVLTF,TGTGCCAGCAGCGTAGGTGGACAGGCGAACTCTGGGGCCAACGTCCTGACTTTC
TRBD1,TRBV11-2,TRBJ2-7,.,CASSEQGQGVEQYF,TGTGCCAGCAGCGAACAGGGACAGGGGGTCGAGCAGTACTTC
.,TRBV9,TRBJ2-5,.,CASSVGYLAGPQETQYF,TGTGCCAGCAGCGTAGGGTATCTCGCGGGACCCCAAGAGACCCAGTACTTC
.,TRBV2,TRBJ1-2,.,CASSGSRAYGYTF,TGTGCCAGCAGTGGGAGCAGGGCCTATGGCTACACCTTC
TRBD2,TRBV7-2,TRBJ2-7,few,CASSLVSGGARYEQYF,TGTGCCAGCAGCTTAGTTTCGGGGGGGGCAAGGTACGAGCAGTACTTC
.,TRBV11-2,TRBJ2-1,.,CASSLSSSLNNEQFF,TGTGCCAGCAGCTTGTCAAGCTCCTTGAACAATGAGCAGTTCTTC
TRBD2,TRBV4-1,TRBJ2-3,many,CASSQRFLAGADTQYF,TGCGCCAGCAGCCAAAGATTCCTAGCGGGAGCCGATACGCAGTATTTT
TRBD2,TRBV4-1,TRBJ2-3,once,CASSVGLAGGQDTQYF,TGCGCCAGCAGCGTGGGACTAGCGGGAGGTCAAGATACGCAGTATTTT
TRBD1,TRBV5-6,TRBJ1-2,once,CASSKLTGNYGYTF,TGTGCCAGCAGCAAACTGACAGGGAACTATGGCTACACCTTC
.,TRBV6-1,TRBJ1-2,.,CASRAGNYGYTF,TGTGCCAGCAGGGCAGGGAACTATGGCTACACCTTC
.,TRBV5-1,TRBJ2-7,.,CASRSDRDYEQYF,TGCGCCAGCAGGTCCGACAGAGACTACGAGCAGTACTTC
TRBD1,TRBV6-6,TRBJ2-7,.,CASTGGASHEQYF,TGTGCCAGCACAGGGGGCGCTTCCCACGAGCAGTACTTC
.,TRBV27,TRBJ2-3,.,CASSFEPSSTDTQYF,TGTGCCAGCAGTTTCGAGCCATCAAGCACAGATACGCAGTATTTT
.,TRBV19,TRBJ2-5,.,CASSISGTREQYF,TGTGCCAGTAGTATATCAGGGACCCGAGAGCAGTACTTC
.,TRBV4-3,TRBJ1-6,few,CASSQERPDYNSPLHF,TGCGCCAGCAGCCAAGAACGACCCGACTATAATTCACCCCTCCACTTT
.,TRBV9,TRBJ2-4,few,CASSVEPTGNIQYF,TGTGCCAGCAGCGTTGAGCCGACAGGAAACATTCAGTACTTC
.,TRBV27,TRBJ2-6,.,CAGSPRTRLGANVLTF,TGTGCCGGCAGTCCTCGGACACGCCTCGGGGCCAACGTCCTGACTTTC
.,TRBV29-1,TRBJ2-3,.,CSVDALGVTDTQYF,TGCAGCGTTGATGCGCTGGGAGTCACAGATACGCAGTATTTT
.,TRBV4-3,TRBJ2-3,.,CASSLTHTGTDTQYF,TGCGCCAGCAGCCTAACTCATACGGGCACAGATACGCAGTATTTT
.,TRBV24-1,TRBJ2-7,.,CATSDSRQVHYEQYF,TGTGCCACCAGTGATAGTCGGCAGGTCCACTACGAGCAGTACTTC
TRBD1,TRBV28,TRBJ1-2,.,CASRQDRVGYTF,TGTGCCAGCAGGCAAGACAGGGTTGGCTACACCTTC
.,TRBV20-1,TRBJ1-1,once,CSADAENTEAFF,TGCAGTGCCGATGCAGAGAACACTGAAGCTTTCTTT